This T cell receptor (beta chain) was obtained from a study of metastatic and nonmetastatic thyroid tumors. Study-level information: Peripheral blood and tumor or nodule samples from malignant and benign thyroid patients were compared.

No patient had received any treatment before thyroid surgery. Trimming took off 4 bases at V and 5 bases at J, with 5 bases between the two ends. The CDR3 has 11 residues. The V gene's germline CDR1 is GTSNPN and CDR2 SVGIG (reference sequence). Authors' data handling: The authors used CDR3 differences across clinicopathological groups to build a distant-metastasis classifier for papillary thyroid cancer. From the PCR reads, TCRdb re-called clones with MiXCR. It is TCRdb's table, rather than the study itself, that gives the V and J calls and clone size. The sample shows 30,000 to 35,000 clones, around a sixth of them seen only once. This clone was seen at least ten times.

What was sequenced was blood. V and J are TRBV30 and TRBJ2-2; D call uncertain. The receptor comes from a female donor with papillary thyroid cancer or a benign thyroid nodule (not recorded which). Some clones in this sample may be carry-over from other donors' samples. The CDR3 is CAWTFTGELFF. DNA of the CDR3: TGTGCCTGGACTTTTACCGGGGAGCTGTTTTTT.